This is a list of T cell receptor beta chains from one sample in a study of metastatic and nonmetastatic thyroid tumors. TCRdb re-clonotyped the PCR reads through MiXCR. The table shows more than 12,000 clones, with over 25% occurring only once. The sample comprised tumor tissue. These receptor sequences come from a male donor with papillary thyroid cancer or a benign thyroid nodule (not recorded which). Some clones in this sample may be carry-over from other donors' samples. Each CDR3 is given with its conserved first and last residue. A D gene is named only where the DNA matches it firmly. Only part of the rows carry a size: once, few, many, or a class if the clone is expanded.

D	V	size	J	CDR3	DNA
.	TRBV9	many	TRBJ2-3	CASSPRRGGPTDTQYF	TGTGCCAGCAGCCCCAGGAGGGGGGGCCCCACAGATACGCAGTATTTT
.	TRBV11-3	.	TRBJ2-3	CASSRGSDTQYF	TGTGCCAGCAGCAGGGGTTCAGATACGCAGTATTTT
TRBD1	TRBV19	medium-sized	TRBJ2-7	CASSRQGYDEQYF	TGTGCCAGTAGTCGACAGGGATACGACGAGCAGTACTTC
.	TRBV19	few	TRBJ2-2	CAISMYSYTGELFF	TGTGCCATTAGTATGTACAGTTACACCGGGGAGCTGTTTTTC
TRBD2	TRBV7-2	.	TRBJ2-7	CASSRTSGSGEQYF	TGTGCCAGCAGCCGGACTAGCGGGAGCGGCGAGCAGTACTTC
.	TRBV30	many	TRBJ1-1	CAWSVMGGTEAFF	TGTGCCTGGAGTGTGATGGGGGGCACTGAAGCTTTCTTT
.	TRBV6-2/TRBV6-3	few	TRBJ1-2	CASGKDGRGYGYTF	TGTGCCAGCGGAAAAGACGGCCGGGGCTATGGCTACACCTTC
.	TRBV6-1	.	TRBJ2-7	CASQTGRKYEQYF	TGTGCCAGCCAAACAGGGAGAAAATACGAGCAGTACTTC
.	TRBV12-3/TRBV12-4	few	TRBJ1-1	CASSQRDTEAFF	TGTGCCAGCAGCCAAAGAGACACTGAAGCTTTCTTT
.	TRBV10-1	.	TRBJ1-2	CASSEDVGHGYTF	TGCGCCAGCAGTGAAGATGTGGGGCATGGCTACACCTTC
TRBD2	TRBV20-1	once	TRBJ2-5	CSATASGSPQKTQYF	TGCAGTGCCACCGCTAGCGGGAGCCCCCAAAAGACCCAGTACTTC
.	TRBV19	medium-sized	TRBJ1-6	CASSQLGGSDSSYNSPLHF	TGTGCCAGTAGCCAGCTGGGAGGGTCTGACAGCTCCTATAATTCACCCCTCCACTTT
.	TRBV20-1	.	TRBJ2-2	CSAQGLSGELFF	TGCAGTGCTCAGGGGCTATCCGGGGAGCTGTTTTTT
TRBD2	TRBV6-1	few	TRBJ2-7	CASREGSSGVHEQYF	TGTGCCAGCAGGGAGGGGTCTAGCGGGGTCCACGAGCAGTACTTC
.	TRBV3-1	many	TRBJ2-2	CASSQHRNTGELFF	TGTGCCAGCAGCCAACACAGGAACACCGGGGAGCTGTTTTTT
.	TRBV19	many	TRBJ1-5	CASSKIVAEVGNQPQHF	TGTGCCAGTAGTAAAATCGTTGCGGAGGTGGGCAATCAGCCCCAGCATTTT
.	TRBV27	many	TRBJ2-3	CASSLGTTTTDTQYF	TGTGCCAGCAGTTTAGGCACTACTACCACAGATACGCAGTATTTT
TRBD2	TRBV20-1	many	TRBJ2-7	CSARKSGRWYEQYF	TGCAGTGCTAGGAAAAGCGGGAGGTGGTACGAGCAGTACTTC
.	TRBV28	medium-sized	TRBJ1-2	CASSSPSRGDMYGYTF	TGTGCCAGCAGTTCCCCATCCAGGGGCGATATGTATGGCTACACCTTC
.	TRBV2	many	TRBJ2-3	CASVRFLGTDTQYF	TGTGCCAGCGTACGGTTCCTTGGGACAGATACGCAGTATTTT
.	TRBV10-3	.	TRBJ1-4	CAIRLGDKCRRLFF	TGTGCCATCAGGTTAGGAGACAAATGCAGGAGACTGTTTTTT
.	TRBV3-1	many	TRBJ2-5	CASSQRIETQYF	TGTGCCAGCAGCCAACGGATAGAGACCCAGTACTTC
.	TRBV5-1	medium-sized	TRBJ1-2	CASSSGGSQNYGYTF	TGCGCCAGCAGCTCGGGGGGGAGCCAAAACTATGGCTACACCTTC
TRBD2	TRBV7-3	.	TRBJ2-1	CASSFRRGVNNVQFF	TGTGCCAGCAGCTTCCGGCGGGGGGTTAACAATGTGCAGTTCTTC
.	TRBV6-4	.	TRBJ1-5	CASRNHLGNQPQHF	TGTGCCAGCAGGAACCATTTGGGCAATCAGCCCCAGCATTTT
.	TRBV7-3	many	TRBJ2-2	CASRAKANTRELFF	TGTGCCAGCAGGGCAAAAGCGAACACCCGGGAGCTGTTTTTT